One and the same sample provided the 24 T cell receptor beta chains below, sequenced in a study of T cells after yellow fever vaccination. TCRdb reanalysed the 5' RACE reads using MiXCR and keeps one entry per CDR3 protein. The data hold about 350,000 distinct CDR3 sequences, with about an eighth observed a single time. The specimen was CD4+ T cells sorted from PBMCs, collected 15 days after the yellow fever booster vaccination. Every receptor here comes from a man younger than 30 who received the YFV17D yellow fever vaccine.

A few counts support this clonotype. V gene TRBV6-6 combines with J gene TRBJ2-5, with 7 nucleotides matching TRBD2. Germline V gene sequence: CDR1 MNHNY, CDR2 SVGAGI (reference sequence). The CDR3 is made up of 14 amino acids. With 2 bases clipped from V and 2 bases from J, the junction kept 2 bases outside the gene matches. This chain's CDR3 is CASSYRGGQETQYF. DNA of the CDR3: TGTGCCAGCAGTTACCGCGGGGGACAAGAGACCCAGTACTTC.

This clonotype was found many times. CDR3 DNA: TGCGCCAGCAGCGGCGTAGGGCTAGCGGGGGCCTTCACAGATACGCAGTATTTT. Amino acid sequence: CASSGVGLAGAFTDTQYF. The chain combines TRBV5-1 with TRBJ2-3; 10 nucleotides align to TRBD2. V shed 4 bases and J 2 bases; nucleotides not matched to a gene: 13. Germline CDR1 reads SGHRS; CDR2 reads YFSETQ. The CDR3 sequence is 18 residues long. The whole variable domain, filled in from reference TRBV5-1 and TRBJ2-3, reads KAGVTQTPRYLIKTRGQQVTLSCSPISGHRSVSWYQQTPGQGLQFLFEYFSETQRNKGNFPGRFSGRQFSNSRSEMNVSTLELGDSALYLCASSGVGLAGAFTDTQYFGPGTRLTVL.

This clonotype was seen a few times. The V call is TRBV6-6, the J call TRBJ2-3, with D tentatively TRBD1 (6 bases). This CDR3 region has 15 residues. Per germline, CDR1 MNHNY and CDR2 SVGAGI (reference sequence). Trimming left V 5 bases short and J 5 bases short, with 17 bases between. Here the CDR3 DNA reads TGTGCCAGCAGTGAAACAGGGTTGGGCCAAGATACGCAGTATTTT. Amino acids: CASSETGLGQDTQYF.

This clonotype appeared a single time. The chain combines TRBV20-1 with TRBJ2-1; 13 bases agree with TRBD2. With 6 bases clipped from V and 13 bases from J, the junction kept 12 bases outside the gene matches. CDR1 is DFQATT, CDR2 SNEGSKA, per germline (reference sequence). The CDR3 totals 14 residues. In DNA, the CDR3 is TGCAGTGCCGAGGGACTAGCGGGGAGCCCTCGTCAGTTCTTC. Translated, it gives CSAEGLAGSPRQFF.

This clonotype occurred a few times. V gene TRBV2 combines with J gene TRBJ1-1; no firm D call. Germline CDR1 reads SNHLY; CDR2 reads FYNNEI. This CDR3 spans 13 amino acids. Trimming took off 8 bases at V and 0 bases at J, with 10 bases between the two ends. The CDR3 region is CASGKGLNTEAFF. The CDR3 coding sequence is TGTGCCAGCGGTAAAGGGCTGAACACTGAAGCTTTCTTT.

The gene calls are TRBV12-3 or TRBV12-4 and TRBJ2-5; 7 bases match TRBD1. There are 16 residues in the CDR3. Germline trimming cut 5 bases from V and 4 bases from J; bases unmatched to any gene: 13. The CDR3 DNA is TGTGCCAGCAGTCGCCGGGACAGTAGCACGTTAGAGACCCAGTACTTC. Translated, it gives CASSRRDSSTLETQYF.

This clonotype was seen only a few times. The chain joins TRBV9 to TRBJ1-1; 8 bases are a match to TRBD1. CDR3 length: 14 residues. J was trimmed by 4 bases and V by 3 bases; bases with no gene match: 5. CDR1 and CDR2 (germline): SGDLS, YYNGEE. CDR3 region: CASSARTGITEAFF. CDR3 DNA: TGTGCCAGCAGCGCTCGGACAGGGATCACTGAAGCTTTCTTT.

The V call is TRBV4-2, the J call TRBJ2-3; 7 bases agree with TRBD2. Germline CDR1 and CDR2: LGHNA and YNFKEQ. The CDR3 totals 16 residues. Trimming at V came to 6 bases and at J to 2 bases, leaving 11 bases not matched to a gene. CDR3 bases: TGTGCCAGCAGTCCGGGACTACCGGGGGTCACAGATACGCAGTATTTT. It codes for CASSPGLPGVTDTQYF.

This clonotype was detected only a few times. V is TRBV7-2 and J is TRBJ1-5; D gene unclear. Per the germline V gene, CDR1 is SGHTA and CDR2 is FQGNSA. V was shortened by 1 base and J by 2 bases, with 15 bases between the two germline ends. This CDR3 has 17 amino acids. The CDR3 bases are TGTGCCAGCAGCTTAGTGGGAGGGCTGGATCGCAATCAGCCCCAGCATTTT. Encoded protein: CASSLVGGLDRNQPQHF.

This clonotype appeared a few times. The V call is TRBV6-5, the J call TRBJ2-1; D may be TRBD2 (5 bases). The germline gives CDR1 MNHEY, CDR2 SVGAGI. This CDR3 has 13 amino acids. Trimming left V 5 bases short and J 15 bases short, with 20 bases between. CDR3 sequence (DNA): TGTGCCAGCAGTAAACTAGTTAGTCTGGCGCGGTTCTTC. Its translation: CASSKLVSLARFF.

This clonotype was found a few times. The chain carries TRBV5-4 and TRBJ2-3, with D perhaps matching TRBD2 (6 bases). Trimming stripped 2 bases from V and 1 base from J, with 8 bases between. This CDR3 region has 14 residues. The germline gives CDR1 SGHNT, CDR2 YYREEE (reference sequence). CDR3 residues: CASSFREGTDTQYF. Written as DNA, the CDR3 is TGTGCCAGCAGCTTCAGGGAGGGCACAGATACGCAGTATTTT. Using reference TRBV5-4 and TRBJ2-3 for the parts outside the CDR3, the full variable domain is ETGVTQSPTHLIKTRGQQVTLRCSSQSGHNTVSWYQQALGQGPQFIFQYYREEENGRGNFPPRFSGLQFPNYSSELNVNALELDDSALYLCASSFREGTDTQYFGPGTRLTVL.

As regards this clonotype: The junction departs from germline at one end; a sequencing error may be responsible. This chain joins TRBV20-1 and TRBJ2-3, with TRBD2 identical over 11 bases. The CDR3 length is 15 residues. CDR1 and CDR2 (germline): DFQATT, SNEGSKA (reference sequence). The CDR3 is CSARDYSGGGDTQYF. Here the CDR3 DNA reads TGCAGCGCTAGAGATTATAGCGGGGGGGGAGATACGCAGTATTTT.

The chain links TRBV4-2 to TRBJ1-4; tentatively, D is TRBD1 (5 bases). The CDR3 length is 16 residues. In germline, CDR1 is LGHNA, CDR2 YNFKEQ. The V end was cut by 0 bases, the J end by 2 bases, with 10 bases between. The CDR3 here is CASSQDLGETNEKLFF. The CDR3 nucleotides read TGTGCCAGCAGCCAAGATTTGGGGGAGACTAATGAAAAACTGTTTTTT.

The CDR3 spells CASIHSWTGGYEQYF. In DNA, the CDR3 is TGTGCCAGCATCCACTCCTGGACAGGGGGCTACGAGCAGTACTTC. The chain joins TRBV6-2 or TRBV6-3 to TRBJ2-7, with 10 bases fitting TRBD1. The CDR3 covers 15 residues. CDR1 and CDR2 from the germline V gene are MNHEY and SVGEGT. Trimming cost V 7 bases and J 3 bases; bases outside gene matches: 9.

The rearrangement uses TRBV19 and TRBJ1-2; the match to TRBD1 covers 7 bases. This CDR3 comprises 10 residues. Germline V gives CDR1 LNHDA, CDR2 SQIVND (reference sequence). V lost 9 bases, J lost 13 bases, and 8 bases stayed unmatched. The CDR3 DNA reads TGTGCCAGGACAGGGCGCGGTTGCACCTTC. Amino acid sequence: CARTGRGCTF. The whole variable domain, remainder taken from reference TRBV19 and TRBJ1-2, is DGGITQSPKYLFRKEGQNVTLSCEQNLNHDAMYWYRQDPGQGLRLIYYSQIVNDFQKGDIAEGYSVSREKKESFPLTVTSAQKNPTAFYLCARTGRGCTFGSGTRLTVV.

In this sample, this clonotype turned up a few times. The chain couples TRBV14 to TRBJ2-1; 10 bases are shared with TRBD2. The CDR3 covers 16 residues. Unmatched junction bases numbered 11, after V lost 4 bases and J lost 8 bases. Germline assignment: CDR1 SGHDN and CDR2 FVKESK. CDR3 loop: CASSRRSGGLWDEQFF. The CDR3 DNA sequence: TGTGCCAGCAGCCGTCGTAGCGGGGGGCTTTGGGATGAGCAGTTCTTC. Complete variable domain (other parts from reference TRBV14 and TRBJ2-1): EAGVTQFPSHSVIEKGQTVTLRCDPISGHDNLYWYRRVMGKEIKFLLHFVKESKQDESGMPNNRFLAERTGGTYSTLKVQPAELEDSGVYFCASSRRSGGLWDEQFFGPGTRLTVL.

There are a few counts of this clonotype. This chain joins TRBV12-3 or TRBV12-4 and TRBJ2-3; D is ambiguous. CDR3 size: 14 residues. V was clipped by 1 base and J by 5 bases, with 10 bases between them. The CDR3 DNA reads as TGTGCCAGCAGTTTAGTCCAGACGGGAGATACGCAGTATTTT. This sequence encodes CASSLVQTGDTQYF.

The chain is built from TRBV4-1 and TRBJ2-3, with D uncertain. V lost 3 bases, J lost 2 bases, and 12 bases lay in between. The CDR3 is 15 residues long. CDR1 is MGHRA and CDR2 is YSYEKL in the germline V gene. For the CDR3, the DNA is TGCGCCAGCAGCCAGCGGCAGTCAACCACAGATACGCAGTATTTT. Amino acids: CASSQRQSTTDTQYF.

This clonotype was observed many times. The DNA of the CDR3 is TGTGCCAGCAGCCCGCGTCCCGGGACAGGGGGCGCGAACTATGGCTACACCTTC. Translating gives CASSPRPGTGGANYGYTF. V and J are TRBV7-9 and TRBJ1-2; 12 bases map to TRBD1. The ends lost 5 bases at V and 2 bases at J; junction bases unmatched: 12. This CDR3 is built from 18 residues. Germline V gives CDR1 SEHNR, CDR2 FQNEAQ (reference sequence).

This clonotype has just a few counts. V and J are TRBV11-2 and TRBJ1-5; D is ambiguous. Germline assignment: CDR1 SGHAT and CDR2 FQNNGV. Trimming left V 3 bases short and J 3 bases short, with 6 bases between. There are 13 residues in the CDR3. The DNA for the CDR3 is TGTGCCAGCAGCTTTTCCCACAATCAGCCCCAGCATTTT. Protein product: CASSFSHNQPQHF.

The table lists this clonotype with a few counts. This chain links TRBV5-5 with TRBJ1-1; D remains ambiguous. The germline V gene encodes CDR1 SGHKS and CDR2 YYEKEE (reference sequence). Trimming cost V 3 bases and J 3 bases, with 12 bases left between them. There are 14 residues in the CDR3. The CDR3 region has the DNA TGTGCCAGCAGCTCTACCTTCGGGTACACTGAAGCTTTCTTT. Protein product: CASSSTFGYTEAFF.

This clonotype has more than one count but fewer than ten. The chain links TRBV12-3 or TRBV12-4 to TRBJ1-1; D is perhaps TRBD1 (6 bases). Trimming took 4 bases from V and 7 from J, leaving 16 bases between them. This CDR3 has 14 residues. The CDR3 region is CASSSQGARGEAFF. In nucleotides, the CDR3 is TGTGCCAGCAGTTCACAGGGCGCCAGGGGTGAAGCTTTCTTT.

This clonotype appeared a few times. The chain employs TRBV5-1 and TRBJ1-2; D call uncertain. From germline, CDR1 is SGHRS and CDR2 YFSETQ. V lost 0 bases and J 4 bases, leaving 10 bases between the germline ends. The length of the CDR3 is 14 residues. The CDR3 DNA reads as TGCGCCAGCAGCTTGGAGCCCGCGGGCTATGGCTACACCTTC. This translates into CASSLEPAGYGYTF.

The table lists this clonotype with many counts. V gene TRBV6-1 combines with J gene TRBJ2-2; D remains unclear. This CDR3 comprises 14 residues. Germline assignment: CDR1 MNHNS and CDR2 SASEGT. Trimming cost V 6 bases and J 1 base, with 9 bases left between them. CDR3 sequence (DNA): TGTGCCAGCAGCCGGACGGGGAACACCGGGGAGCTGTTTTTT. Its protein is CASSRTGNTGELFF.